Below are 20 T cell receptor beta chains sequenced from a single sample in a study of shared clonotypes between healthy human individuals. The repertoire was sequenced with immunoSEQ multiplex PCR; TCRdb's copy has only in-frame clones and lacks some. The table lists 750,000 to 1,000,000 clones, approximately 92% of them singletons. Naive CD8 cells lacked CD45RO and underwent positive selection for CCR7, leaving out terminally differentiated effector memory CD45RA+ cells. The sequenced material came from naive CD8+ T cells sorted from blood. These receptors originate from a man aged 30 to 39 in good health.

The rearrangement joins TRBV28 to TRBJ1-1; 12 nucleotides align to TRBD1. This CDR3 is 16 amino acids long. V trimming: 6 bases; J trimming: 2 bases; junction bases outside the gene matches: 7. Germline-derived CDR1 and CDR2 are MDHEN and SYDVKM. CDR3 bases: TGTGCCAGCAGACTCCGGGACAGGGGGCGCAACACTGAAGCTTTCTTT. Encoded protein: CASRLRDRGRNTEAFF. The whole variable domain, filled in from reference TRBV28 and TRBJ1-1, reads DVKVTQSSRYLVKRTGEKVFLECVQDMDHENMFWYRQDPGLGLRLIYFSYDVKMKEKGDIPEGYSVSREKKERFSLILESASTNQTSMYLCASRLRDRGRNTEAFFGQGTRLTVV.

The chain is built from TRBV29-1 and TRBJ2-5; 10 bases fit TRBD1. After removal of 7 bases from V and 3 bases from J, the junction contained 5 bases not matched to a gene. CDR3 size: 13 residues. In germline, CDR1 is SQVTM, CDR2 ANQGSEA. CDR3: CSAEDRGEETQYF. Here the CDR3 DNA reads TGCAGCGCAGAGGACAGGGGGGAAGAGACCCAGTACTTC.

This rearrangement joins TRBV18 to TRBJ2-1; no clear D gene. In germline, CDR1 is KGHSH, CDR2 LQKENI. V lost 4 bases to trimming and J lost 0 bases, with 16 bases between them. This CDR3 spans 17 amino acids. CDR3 nucleotides: TGTGCCAGCTCACTATACTCTACCTCCGACTCCTACAATGAGCAGTTCTTC. This sequence encodes CASSLYSTSDSYNEQFF.

This chain joins TRBV10-1 and TRBJ2-3, with TRBD2 matching 8 bases. The germline CDR1 and CDR2 sequences are WNHNN and SYGVQD (reference sequence). This CDR3 comprises 13 residues. V lost 4 bases to trimming and J lost 4 bases; unmatched junction nucleotides: 1. CDR3 protein: CASSASGPDTQYF. CDR3 coding DNA: TGCGCCAGCAGTGCTAGCGGGCCAGATACGCAGTATTTT.

This clone has only one observation. CDR3 sequence (DNA): TGTGCCAGCAGCCCCGGACTGGTGAACACCGGGGAGCTGTTTTTT. Amino acid sequence: CASSPGLVNTGELFF. V is TRBV7-9 and J is TRBJ2-2, with a tentative D call TRBD2 (5 bases). The V gene lost 5 bases and the J gene lost 1 base, with 11 bases spanning the gap. This CDR3 spans 15 amino acids. Germline CDR1 and CDR2: SEHNR and FQNEAQ (reference sequence).

The chain joins TRBV9 to TRBJ2-7, with 8 bases matching TRBD2. V was pared by 0 bases and J by 3 bases, with 5 bases of the junction left unmatched. CDR1 is SGDLS, CDR2 YYNGEE, per germline. The CDR3 spans 15 residues. The CDR3, as DNA: TGTGCCAGCAGCGTAGGTTCAGCGGGAGACTACGAGCAGTACTTC. The encoded protein is CASSVGSAGDYEQYF.

The chain has TRBV28 and TRBJ2-1; 11 bases map to TRBD2. V was clipped by 1 base and J by 9 bases; unmatched bases: 2. CDR1 is MDHEN and CDR2 is SYDVKM in the germline V gene. This CDR3 contains 14 residues. The CDR3 loop is CASSLLAGGVEQFF. The CDR3 DNA is TGTGCCAGCAGTTTATTAGCGGGAGGGGTTGAGCAGTTCTTC.

Comments on this clone: At one end, the junction sequence differs from germline, possibly due to a read error. The J gene is TRBJ2-1, the V gene TRBV11-2; TRBD2 matches at 8 bases. CDR1 SGHAT and CDR2 FQNNGV come from the germline V gene. The CDR3 covers 16 residues. DNA for the CDR3: TGTGCCAGCAGCTTAGAGTCTGGCGGGGGGTACAGTGAGCAGTTCTTC. Translating it yields CASSLESGGGYSEQFF.

The rearrangement uses TRBV19 and TRBJ2-3; D possibly matches TRBD1 or TRBD2 (5 bases each). The germline V gene encodes CDR1 LNHDA and CDR2 SQIVND (reference sequence). Trimming cost V 2 bases and J 4 bases, with 7 bases left between them. The CDR3 contains 13 residues. As DNA, the CDR3 is TGTGCCAGTAGTATACGGGACGCAGATACGCAGTATTTT. Its protein is CASSIRDADTQYF.

This chain uses TRBV14 with TRBJ2-5; D remains ambiguous. In germline, CDR1 is SGHDN, CDR2 FVKESK. V was shortened by 3 bases and J by 1 base, with 18 bases between the two germline ends. This CDR3 contains 17 residues. The CDR3 bases are TGTGCCAGCAGCCAGGCCGGTGGTAAAGGTCTCCAAGAGACCCAGTACTTC. It translates to CASSQAGGKGLQETQYF.

V usage is TRBV19 and J usage is TRBJ2-1, with D perhaps matching TRBD2 (5 bases). Germline CDR1 reads LNHDA; CDR2 reads SQIVND (reference sequence). V was shortened by 4 bases and J by 6 bases, with 10 bases between the two germline ends. This CDR3 has 13 residues. CDR3 in amino acids: CASSNGLPNEQFF. The DNA of the CDR3 is TGTGCCAGTAGTAACGGACTCCCCAATGAGCAGTTCTTC.

The chain employs TRBV28 and TRBJ2-7; no clear D. This CDR3 spans 10 amino acids. Between the trimmed V and J ends, which lost 6 bases and 8 bases, there was a span of 8 bases. Germline-derived CDR1 and CDR2 are MDHEN and SYDVKM. CDR3 sequence: CASSFRKQYF. DNA for the CDR3: TGTGCCAGCAGCTTCCGAAAGCAGTACTTC.

The V and J genes are TRBV2 and TRBJ1-1; no clear D gene. The V and J ends lost 1 base and 3 bases respectively, with 6 bases between them. Germline V gives CDR1 SNHLY, CDR2 FYNNEI. The CDR3 consists of 13 residues. The CDR3 DNA follows: TGTGCCAGCAGTGAAGAACGGCACACTGAAGCTTTCTTT. It codes for CASSEERHTEAFF.

The CDR3 sequence: CASSGLATKGYNEQFF. The CDR3 DNA follows: TGTGCCAGCAGCGGACTAGCGACCAAGGGATACAATGAGCAGTTCTTC. The chain couples TRBV6-4 to TRBJ2-1; 9 bases are shared with TRBD2. Germline V gene lookup returns CDR1 MRHNA and CDR2 SNTAGT. V dropped 6 bases and J dropped 4; count of bases not matched to a gene: 10. This CDR3 comprises 16 residues.

V usage is TRBV11-3 and J usage is TRBJ2-1; D gene unclear. The length of the CDR3 is 12 residues. The V gene's germline CDR1 is SGHNT and CDR2 YENEEA. V gave up 1 base and J gave up 10 bases, with 8 bases separating them. CDR3 nucleotide sequence: TGTGCCAGCAGCTTAGGGGTGCGAGAGCAGTTCTTC. This sequence encodes CASSLGVREQFF.

The CDR3 sequence is CASIGARDTQYF. The CDR3 DNA is TGTGCCAGCATCGGAGCGAGGGATACGCAGTATTTT. The chain combines TRBV2 with TRBJ2-3; D gene ambiguous. The germline CDR1 and CDR2 sequences are SNHLY and FYNNEI. The CDR3 totals 12 residues. Deletions cut 7 bases from V and 6 bases from J, with 11 bases between.

This clone was seen more than once but under ten times. The gene calls are TRBV27 and TRBJ1-2, with a weak D call TRBD1 (5 bases). Trimming shortened V by 6 bases and J by 2 bases, and 10 bases separated the two germline ends. The CDR3 sequence is 13 residues long. In germline, CDR1 is MNHEY, CDR2 SMNVEV (reference sequence). CDR3 bases: TGTGCCAGCAGCCCCGGGGGGAACTATGGCTACACCTTC. Amino acid sequence: CASSPGGNYGYTF.

The gene calls are TRBV7-9 and TRBJ2-2; no definite D call. The CDR3 spans 15 residues. The germline gives CDR1 SEHNR, CDR2 FQNEAQ (reference sequence). V dropped 5 bases and J dropped 0 bases, with 10 bases sitting between them. The DNA of the CDR3 is TGTGCCAGCAGCCCCCGATTAACGAACACCGGGGAGCTGTTTTTT. It encodes CASSPRLTNTGELFF.

The rearrangement joins TRBV29-1 to TRBJ1-2; TRBD1 matches 8 bases. Germline V CDR1 and CDR2: SQVTM, ANQGSEA. V lost 1 base to trimming and J lost 4 bases; unmatched junction nucleotides: 5. CDR3 length: 14 residues. CDR3: CSVEGLQGGYGYTF. DNA of the CDR3: TGCAGCGTTGAAGGGCTACAGGGGGGCTATGGCTACACCTTC. Full variable domain (outside the CDR3, taken from reference TRBV29-1 and TRBJ1-2): SAVISQKPSRDICQRGTSLTIQCQVDSQVTMMFWYRQQPGQSLTLIATANQGSEATYESGFVIDKFPISRPNLTFSTLTVSNMSPEDSSIYLCSVEGLQGGYGYTFGSGTRLTVV.

This clone has more than one count but fewer than ten. The chain links TRBV6-5 to TRBJ2-7; weak D call: TRBD2 (6 bases). The CDR3 runs to 14 residues. Trimming pared 5 bases from V and 3 bases from J, leaving 14 bases between. Germline CDR1 and CDR2: MNHEY and SVGAGI. The CDR3 region has the DNA TGTGCCAGCAGTCAATCGGGACTCAGCTACGAGCAGTACTTC. As protein: CASSQSGLSYEQYF.